This entry lists 20 T cell receptor beta chains sequenced from one sample in a study of post-analysis software for immune sequencing data. For these receptors, no antigen is known. Libraries were made from TCR beta cDNA, and they carried unique molecular identifiers. TCRdb reprocessed the PCR reads via MiXCR and lists one record per CDR3 protein. The sample gives 700,000 to 800,000 distinct CDR3 sequences, about 27% of which show up once; approximately 0.55% is in the top ten. Study-wide points: With TRBV5-6, TRBV5-1 and TRBV20-1 included, about 5 TRBV segments were more frequent in patients than in controls.

The sequenced sample was blood. The receptors shown here come from a girl between 10 and 17 years old with multiple sclerosis.

This clonotype showed up many times. The chain recombines TRBV27 with TRBJ2-7; D might be TRBD1 or TRBD2, each matching 5 bases. The CDR3 has 15 amino acids. CDR1 MNHEY and CDR2 SMNVEV come from the germline V gene (reference sequence). Trimming stripped 9 bases from V and 2 bases from J, with 20 bases between. CDR3 residues: CASSGSAGATYEQYF. CDR3 nucleotide sequence: TGTGCCAGTTCTGGTTCGGCCGGGGCGACCTACGAGCAGTACTTC.

This clonotype has a single count. The chain couples TRBV4-3 to TRBJ2-3; 10 bases agree with TRBD2. V lost 0 bases and J lost 4; bases outside the gene matches: 4. CDR1 and CDR2 (germline): LGHNA, YSLEER. CDR3 length equals 16 residues. CDR3 bases: TGCGCCAGCAGCCAAGAATCTAGCGGGAGTGCAGATACGCAGTATTTT. This gives the protein CASSQESSGSADTQYF.

The J gene is TRBJ2-3, the V gene TRBV6-1; 9 nucleotides line up with TRBD1. V dropped 2 bases and J dropped 3; count of bases not matched to a gene: 3. The germline gives CDR1 MNHNS, CDR2 SASEGT. CDR3 length: 15 amino acids. The CDR3 loop reads CASSELTGGTDTQYF. As DNA, the CDR3 is TGTGCCAGCAGTGAATTGACAGGGGGGACAGATACGCAGTATTTT.

This clonotype was recorded a few times. Here the CDR3 reads CASSFNRGNEQYF. CDR3 nucleotide sequence: TGTGCCAGCAGTTTTAACAGGGGTAACGAGCAGTACTTC. The J gene is TRBJ2-7, the V gene TRBV27, with TRBD1 matching 7 bases. The germline V gene encodes CDR1 MNHEY and CDR2 SMNVEV (reference sequence). The V and J ends lost 3 bases and 5 bases, in that order; junction bases with no gene match: 4. The CDR3 has 13 amino acids.

The chain links TRBV29-1 to TRBJ2-7; 7 positions agree with TRBD2. CDR3 length: 13 residues. The junction had 12 bases not matched to a gene; V was cut back by 3 bases and J by 10 bases. Looked up from germline, CDR1 is SQVTM and CDR2 is ANQGSEA. The CDR3 spells CSVDGGREDTQYF. In nucleotides, the CDR3 is TGCAGCGTTGATGGGGGGAGGGAAGATACCCAGTACTTC.

This clonotype has just a few counts. V usage is TRBV4-3 and J usage is TRBJ2-3; a possible D gene is TRBD2 (5 bases). Germline lookup yields CDR1 LGHNA and CDR2 YSLEER. CDR3 length: 15 residues. Trimming removed 4 bases at V and 8 bases at J, with 19 bases between. CDR3 amino acids: CASSPISCERGTQYF. In DNA form, the CDR3 reads TGCGCCAGCAGCCCGATCTCCTGCGAACGGGGTACGCAGTATTTT.

The chain carries TRBV2 and TRBJ2-1; 8 nucleotides agree with TRBD1. Per the germline V gene, CDR1 is SNHLY and CDR2 is FYNNEI. Trimming at V came to 6 bases and at J to 5 bases, leaving 6 bases not matched to a gene. The CDR3 extends over 14 amino acids. The CDR3 sequence: CASRTGDGDNEQFF. CDR3 DNA sequence: TGTGCCAGCAGGACAGGGGACGGAGACAATGAGCAGTTCTTC.

This clonotype was counted at least ten times. The CDR3 loop is CASTQVGGEQFF. The CDR3 DNA reads as TGTGCCAGCACTCAAGTCGGAGGTGAGCAGTTCTTC. The chain uses TRBV6-6 and TRBJ2-1; possible D gene TRBD2, 5 bases. The germline V gene has CDR1 MNHNY and CDR2 SVGAGI (reference sequence). This CDR3 has 12 amino acids. Trimming left V 7 bases short and J 9 bases short, with 13 bases between.

The chain employs TRBV7-9 and TRBJ1-6; 9 nucleotides line up with TRBD1. V was clipped by 2 bases and J by 7 bases; unmatched bases: 9. This CDR3 region has 17 residues. In germline, CDR1 is SEHNR, CDR2 FQNEAQ (reference sequence). CDR3 amino acids: CASSLNTGGLGNSPLHF. For the CDR3, the DNA is TGTGCCAGCAGCTTAAACACAGGGGGCTTGGGGAATTCACCCCTCCACTTT.

The DNA of the CDR3 is TGCAGCGATTTCAGCGGATACGGCTACACCTTC. Residues: CSDFSGYGYTF. The J gene is TRBJ1-2, the V gene TRBV29-1; no clear D gene. Trimming cost V 7 bases and J 8 bases, with 14 bases left between them. CDR3 length: 11 residues. The germline V gene encodes CDR1 SQVTM and CDR2 ANQGSEA. Variable domain in full (rest from reference TRBV29-1 and TRBJ1-2): SAVISQKPSRDICQRGTSLTIQCQVDSQVTMMFWYRQQPGQSLTLIATANQGSEATYESGFVIDKFPISRPNLTFSTLTVSNMSPEDSSIYLCSDFSGYGYTFGSGTRLTVV.

Ten or more counts support this clonotype. V is TRBV4-3 and J is TRBJ2-3; TRBD2 is a possible D gene (6 bases). The CDR3 has 15 residues. CDR1 and CDR2 (germline): LGHNA, YSLEER. V was trimmed by 0 bases and J by 4 bases, leaving 11 bases between them. The CDR3 DNA sequence: TGCGCCAGCAGCCAAGACCTAGCGTTCGCAGATACGCAGTATTTT. Amino acids: CASSQDLAFADTQYF.

This clonotype has only one observation. V is TRBV11-2 and J is TRBJ2-1; D possibly corresponds to TRBD2 (7 bases). The germline gives CDR1 SGHAT, CDR2 FQNNGV. V lost 0 bases and J lost 6, with 18 bases in between. The length of the CDR3 is 17 residues. The DNA of the CDR3 is TGTGCCAGCAGCTTAGACCCAACGGGGGGCGCGGGCAATGAGCAGTTCTTC. Translated: CASSLDPTGGAGNEQFF.

V gene TRBV29-1 combines with J gene TRBJ1-1; D remains unclear. Germline CDR1 SQVTM, CDR2 ANQGSEA. The CDR3 length is 10 residues. The V end lost 7 bases, the J end lost 11 bases, and 14 bases lay between the germline ends. The CDR3 sequence is CSALYDAAFF. The CDR3 bases are TGCAGCGCTTTGTATGACGCGGCTTTCTTT.

The table lists this clonotype with many counts. The chain has TRBV4-2 and TRBJ2-7; 9 bases align to TRBD2. The CDR3 covers 15 residues. The germline CDR1 and CDR2 sequences are LGHNA and YNFKEQ. Germline trimming cut 1 base from V and 6 bases from J; bases unmatched to any gene: 7. In DNA, the CDR3 is TGTGCCAGCAGCCAAGGGATGGCGGGAGGGGTCGAGCAGTACTTC. Protein: CASSQGMAGGVEQYF.

This sequence joins TRBV7-9 and TRBJ2-5; 7 nucleotides line up with TRBD1. The CDR3 is 17 residues long. CDR1 and CDR2 (germline): SEHNR, FQNEAQ (reference sequence). The V and J ends lost 5 bases and 0 bases, in that order; junction bases with no gene match: 12. CDR3 nucleotide sequence: TGTGCCAGCAGCCCAAGGGACAGCCCCCTGAACCAAGAGACCCAGTACTTC. Protein: CASSPRDSPLNQETQYF. The full variable domain, rest sourced from reference TRBV7-9 and TRBJ2-5, is DTGVSQNPRHKITKRGQNVTFRCDPISEHNRLYWYRQTLGQGPEFLTYFQNEAQLEKSRLLSDRFSAERPKGSFSTLEIQRTEQGDSAMYLCASSPRDSPLNQETQYFGPGTRLLVL.

This clonotype has a handful of counts. The CDR3 here is CASSQKGNTEAFF. The CDR3 DNA sequence: TGCGCCAGCAGCCAAAAAGGGAACACTGAAGCTTTCTTT. The chain combines TRBV4-3 with TRBJ1-1; no firm D call. CDR3 length: 13 residues. The germline gives CDR1 LGHNA, CDR2 YSLEER. The V gene lost 2 bases and the J gene lost 1 base, with 5 bases spanning the gap.

V and J are TRBV7-2 and TRBJ2-5; D perhaps matches TRBD1 (6 bases). Germline V gene data show CDR1 as SGHTA and CDR2 as FQGNSA. The ends were cut back, 3 bases at V and 4 bases at J, with 12 bases in the middle. The CDR3 runs 14 residues. The CDR3 DNA follows: TGTGCCAGCAGCTTGTGGCGAGGGGGAGAGACCCAGTACTTC. This gives the protein CASSLWRGGETQYF.

The V gene is TRBV4-3, the J gene TRBJ2-7, with 9 positions matching TRBD2. CDR3 length: 17 amino acids. V shed 0 bases and J 0 bases; nucleotides not matched to a gene: 6. The germline V gene has CDR1 LGHNA and CDR2 YSLEER. This CDR3 is CASSQEPQREVSYEQYF. CDR3 coding DNA: TGCGCCAGCAGCCAAGAGCCTCAGCGGGAGGTCTCCTACGAGCAGTACTTC.

This clonotype was counted between two and nine times. The chain carries TRBV4-3 and TRBJ2-3; D perhaps matches TRBD2 (6 bases). CDR3 length: 15 residues. Deletions cut 4 bases from V and 5 bases from J, with 16 bases between. The germline V gene has CDR1 LGHNA and CDR2 YSLEER. CDR3 sequence: CASSLEEAGIDTQYF. CDR3 nucleotides: TGCGCCAGCAGCCTTGAGGAGGCGGGAATAGATACGCAGTATTTT.

The chain recombines TRBV4-1 with TRBJ1-6; 9 bases align to TRBD1. Germline values: CDR1 MGHRA, CDR2 YSYEKL. J was trimmed by 8 bases and V by 4 bases; bases with no gene match: 15. The CDR3 contains 18 residues. The CDR3 reads CASSPRDRVFFPHSPLHF. The DNA for the CDR3 is TGCGCCAGCAGCCCCAGGGACAGGGTTTTTTTTCCCCATTCACCCCTCCACTTT.